This T cell receptor (beta chain) emerged from a study of CD8 T cells in Susac syndrome. V gave up 3 bases and J gave up 5 bases, with 11 bases separating them. CDR1 is DFQATT, CDR2 SNEGSKA, per germline (reference sequence). The CDR3 length is 12 residues. RNA totalling roughly 0.45 to 1 ug underwent reverse transcription with random hexamers. From the immunoSEQ multiplex PCR reads, TCRdb called clonotypes with MiXCR, one entry per CDR3 protein. The table includes roughly 330,000 distinct CDR3 sequences, about 90% detected once. The patients serving as multiple sclerosis controls were treatment-naive. They had stable or active relapsing-remitting disease and fulfilled revised McDonald criteria. FACS was used to enrich TEMRA cells, whereas the CD8+ and CD4+ T cells were obtained by negative isolation.

The receptor's source is a human donor with multiple sclerosis. Sample: CD4+ T cells from PBMCs. The V gene is TRBV20-1, the J gene TRBJ2-7; TRBD1 might be the D (5 bases). CDR3 sequence reads: CSASKGFDEQYF. The CDR3, as DNA: TGCAGTGCTAGTAAGGGGTTCGACGAGCAGTACTTC.